The sequence of this T cell receptor beta chain was determined in a study of cytomegalovirus exposure and HLA in healthy donors. General study findings and limits: Accurate HLA-A and HLA-B prediction from TCR beta sequences was reported for most subjects. Sequencing likely caused a cluster of highly shared sequence variants.

The table lists this clone with a count of one. What it recognizes is unknown. Everyone who donated was a healthy bone marrow donor. The CDR3 runs to 16 residues. Looked up from germline, CDR1 is SNHLY and CDR2 is FYNNEI. J lost 5 bases, V lost 7 bases, and 15 bases had no gene match. PCR used 60 Vbeta primers and 13 Jbeta primers. TCRdb's table, derived via immunoSEQ multiplex PCR, lists solely in-frame clones and lacks some. The sample holds about 200,000 clones, roughly 84% seen once. The clonotype originates from a girl aged 10 to 17 in good health and CMV-seronegative. V is TRBV2 and J is TRBJ2-7; 9 positions agree with TRBD1. Sequenced: PBMCs. The CDR3 sequence: CASIPTEGQGIHEQYF. The CDR3 DNA sequence: TGTGCCAGCATTCCCACTGAAGGACAGGGGATCCACGAGCAGTACTTC.